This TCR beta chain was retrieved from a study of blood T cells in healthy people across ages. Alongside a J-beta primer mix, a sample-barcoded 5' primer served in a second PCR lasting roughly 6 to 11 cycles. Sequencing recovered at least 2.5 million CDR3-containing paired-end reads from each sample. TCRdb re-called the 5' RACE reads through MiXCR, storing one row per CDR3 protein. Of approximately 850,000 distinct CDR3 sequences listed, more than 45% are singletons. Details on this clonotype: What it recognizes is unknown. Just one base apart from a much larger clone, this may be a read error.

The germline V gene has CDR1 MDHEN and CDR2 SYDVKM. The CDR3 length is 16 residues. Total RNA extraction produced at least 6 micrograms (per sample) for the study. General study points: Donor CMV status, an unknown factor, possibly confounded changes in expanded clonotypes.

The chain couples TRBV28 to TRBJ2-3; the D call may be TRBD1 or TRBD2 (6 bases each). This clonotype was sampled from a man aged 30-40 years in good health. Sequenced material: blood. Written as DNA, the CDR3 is TGTGTCAGCAGTTCCACGGTCCGGGGGCCCGCAGATACGCAGTATTTT. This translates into CVSSSTVRGPADTQYF.